The 22 T cell receptor beta chains listed next were all sequenced from one sample in a study of blood T cells in healthy people across ages (dated by TCRdb to the mid-2010s). Library preparation employed 5' RACE. Instrument on record: Illumina HiSeq 2500. The second PCR ran for about 6 to 12 cycles and used a J-beta primer mix along with a sample-barcoded 5' primer. TCRdb redid the processing of the public reads, applying fastp at Q25 and MiXCR, and retained in-frame beta chains. Rows with a matching CDR3 protein are joined into one entry that keeps the most common DNA and genes. The sample yields more than 650,000 distinct CDR3 sequences; 22% were counted once. The ten largest account for around 22% of the sample. What was sequenced was blood. The origin of the receptors is a man aged 65-85 years in good health.

The rearrangement links TRBV7-6 to TRBJ2-5; 9 nucleotides line up with TRBD2. CDR3 length equals 15 residues. Germline V gene lookup returns CDR1 SGHVS and CDR2 FNYEAQ. V lost 5 bases to trimming and J lost 5 bases; unmatched junction nucleotides: 9. CDR3 sequence (DNA): TGTGCCAGCAGCCCGAATAGCGGGAGTGTGGAGACCCAGTACTTC. Encoded protein: CASSPNSGSVETQYF.

The rearrangement joins TRBV7-3 to TRBJ2-5, with 9 bases fitting TRBD2. With the DNA end fitting TRBJ2-1 better, the J assignment may be wrong. Germline CDR1 and CDR2: SGHTA and FQGTGA. This CDR3 has 18 residues. The CDR3 DNA sequence: TGTGCCAGCAGCTTAGGAGGGATACTAGCGGGCCGCCAAAATGAGCAGTTCTTC. This translates into CASSLGGILAGRQNEQFF.

This clonotype appeared a few times. V usage is TRBV12-3 or TRBV12-4 and J usage is TRBJ2-5; no reliable D call. V lost 11 bases and J lost 5, with 12 bases in between. This CDR3 is built from 11 residues. The CDR3 reads CAGTLGETQYF. The DNA for the CDR3 is TGTGCCGGCACCCTAGGCGAGACCCAGTACTTC.

This clonotype was counted only a few times. This chain links TRBV7-8 with TRBJ1-4; D uncertain. Per the germline V gene, CDR1 is SGHVS and CDR2 is FQNEAQ. This CDR3 has 12 amino acids. The V and J ends lost 7 bases and 7 bases respectively, with 10 bases between them. The CDR3 coding sequence is TGTGCCAGCACAAGGACGGCTGAAAAACTGTTTTTT. It codes for CASTRTAEKLFF. The variable domain in full, completed from reference TRBV7-8 and TRBJ1-4, reads GAGVSQSPRYKVAKRGQDVALRCDPISGHVSLFWYQQALGQGPEFLTYFQNEAQLDKSGLPSDRFFAERPEGSVSTLKIQRTQQEDSAVYLCASTRTAEKLFFGSGTQLSVL.

The rearrangement joins TRBV29-1 to TRBJ2-3; D might be TRBD2 (5 bases). V was cut by 5 bases and J by 1 base, with 13 bases left in between. CDR1 is SQVTM and CDR2 is ANQGSEA in the germline V gene. The CDR3 length is 14 residues. CDR3 residues: CSVSVSGGTDTQYF. CDR3 bases: TGCAGCGTTTCGGTCTCCGGGGGCACAGATACGCAGTATTTT.

In this sample, this clonotype turned up a few times. The gene calls are TRBV20-1 and TRBJ2-5; 8 bases are shared with TRBD2. V lost 0 bases and J lost 5; bases outside the gene matches: 8. Germline lookup yields CDR1 DFQATT and CDR2 SNEGSKA (reference sequence). The CDR3 extends over 15 amino acids. CDR3 nucleotides: TGCAGTGCTAGAGATCGAGCGGGAGTGAGGGAGACCCAGTACTTC. Its translation: CSARDRAGVRETQYF.

The chain carries TRBV6-6 and TRBJ1-1; D gene uncertain. V lost 2 bases and J 0 bases, leaving 7 bases between the germline ends. The germline V gene has CDR1 MNHNY and CDR2 SVGAGI (reference sequence). This CDR3 is built from 14 residues. The CDR3 DNA follows: TGTGCCAGCAGTTACCCCCAGGTGAACACTGAAGCTTTCTTT. Encoded protein: CASSYPQVNTEAFF.

In its sample, this clonotype was seen a few times. This rearrangement joins TRBV4-3 to TRBJ1-3; no firm D call. V lost 2 bases to trimming and J lost 0 bases, with 17 bases between them. Germline CDR1 reads LGHNA; CDR2 reads YSLEER. The CDR3 runs to 18 residues. CDR3 DNA sequence: TGCGCCAGCAGCCAACGAACTACCGGACGGTCCTCTGGAAACACCATATATTTT. Protein: CASSQRTTGRSSGNTIYF.

The chain uses TRBV4-2 and TRBJ1-1; 7 positions match TRBD1. The CDR3 covers 15 residues. The V and J ends lost 5 bases and 3 bases, in that order; junction bases with no gene match: 9. The V gene's germline CDR1 is LGHNA and CDR2 YNFKEQ. The CDR3 here is CASSTRQGRDTEAFF. The CDR3 DNA reads as TGTGCCAGCAGCACCCGACAGGGCAGGGACACTGAAGCTTTCTTT.

The genes are TRBV6-6 and TRBJ2-1; 8 nucleotides align to TRBD1. The CDR3 runs 14 residues. Trimming at V came to 5 bases and at J to 10 bases, leaving 10 bases not matched to a gene. Germline V gives CDR1 MNHNY, CDR2 SVGAGI (reference sequence). CDR3 protein: CASSNDRGSYEQFF. DNA for the CDR3: TGTGCCAGCAGTAATGACAGGGGTTCCTACGAGCAGTTCTTC.

There are a few counts of this clonotype. The junction does not match germline at one end; this may be a read error. The chain joins TRBV10-3 to TRBJ2-7, with D perhaps TRBD1 (5 bases). The CDR3 runs to 15 residues. In germline, CDR1 is ENHRY, CDR2 SYGVKD. CDR3 in DNA: TGTGCCATCAGTGAATTATCGGACACTTTCTACGAGCAGTGCTTC. Amino acids: CAISELSDTFYEQCF.

In this sample, this clonotype turned up a few times. V usage is TRBV24-1 and J usage is TRBJ2-5, with TRBD1 matching over 7 bases. This CDR3 has 15 residues. Germline V gene data show CDR1 as KGHDR and CDR2 as SFDVKD. Trimming took 3 bases from V and 1 from J; bases not matched to a gene: 4. CDR3 DNA: TGTGCCACCAGTGATACGACAGGGACCCAAGAGACCCAGTACTTC. Its protein product is CATSDTTGTQETQYF.

J is TRBJ2-4 and V is TRBV7-8; D unclear. This CDR3 region has 14 residues. The germline V gene encodes CDR1 SGHVS and CDR2 FQNEAQ. V was shortened by 2 bases and J by 5 bases, with 10 bases between the two germline ends. Here the CDR3 DNA reads TGTGCCAGCAGCTTAAAGACGTCCCAAAACATTCAGTACTTC. Translating it yields CASSLKTSQNIQYF.

There are many counts of this clonotype. The rearrangement joins TRBV5-1 to TRBJ1-1, with D tentatively TRBD1 (6 bases). Trimming shortened V by 7 bases and J by 1 base, and 11 bases separated the two germline ends. Germline-derived CDR1 and CDR2 are SGHRS and YFSETQ. CDR3 length: 13 residues. The CDR3 nucleotides are TGCGCCAGCTCGACAGGCCCGAACACTGAAGCTTTCTTT. The encoded protein is CASSTGPNTEAFF.

The CDR3 is CASSQEGQPREFYGYTF. DNA of the CDR3: TGTGCCAGCAGCCAAGAGGGACAGCCTAGGGAGTTCTATGGCTACACCTTC. The chain is built from TRBV14 and TRBJ1-2; 7 bases agree with TRBD1. The J segment lost 4 bases and the V segment lost 0 bases, leaving 11 bases of the junction unmatched. Germline V gene data show CDR1 as SGHDN and CDR2 as FVKESK. CDR3 length: 17 amino acids. Full variable domain (missing parts from reference TRBV14 and TRBJ1-2): EAGVTQFPSHSVIEKGQTVTLRCDPISGHDNLYWYRRVMGKEIKFLLHFVKESKQDESGMPNNRFLAERTGGTYSTLKVQPAELEDSGVYFCASSQEGQPREFYGYTFGSGTRLTVV.

This clonotype was recorded a few times. This may come from a read error, since a much larger clone is one base off. CDR3 in DNA: TGCAGTGTTTCTTCAGAGGGTTTGACAGATATGCAGTATTTT. Translation: CSVSSEGLTDMQYF. The rearrangement joins TRBV20-1 to TRBJ2-3; D is tentatively TRBD1 or TRBD2 (5 bases each). This CDR3 has 14 residues. In germline, CDR1 is DFQATT, CDR2 SNEGSKA (reference sequence).

This clonotype was found once. This chain uses TRBV12-3 or TRBV12-4 with TRBJ2-3; 9 bases fit TRBD2. The CDR3 sequence is 14 residues long. V shed 2 bases, J shed 11 bases, and the junction held 8 bases outside the gene matches. The CDR3 DNA is TGTGCCAGCAGTTTACTAGCGGGAAATGTTGGGCAGTATTTT. Its translation is CASSLLAGNVGQYF.

A word on this clonotype: At one end the junction does not follow the germline gene, possibly because of a read error. The chain combines TRBV5-1 with TRBJ2-5; TRBD1 agrees at 9 bases. CDR1 is SGHRS, CDR2 YFSETQ, per germline. The CDR3 runs to 15 residues. The DNA for the CDR3 is TGCGCCGGCAGCTTGATGGGGGACAGGGAAGAGACCCAGTACTTC. This gives the protein CAGSLMGDREETQYF.

This chain links TRBV13 with TRBJ1-4, with 8 bases identical to TRBD1. The CDR3 is 17 amino acids. Germline V gives CDR1 PRHDT, CDR2 FYEKMQ (reference sequence). J lost 8 bases, V lost 2 bases, and 13 bases had no gene match. CDR3 loop: CASSLSFSTGVNEKLFF. The CDR3 DNA reads TGTGCCAGCAGCTTATCCTTTTCGACAGGGGTGAACGAAAAACTGTTTTTT. Together with reference TRBV13 and TRBJ1-4, the CDR3 gives the full variable domain: AAGVIQSPRHLIKEKRETATLKCYPIPRHDTVYWYQQGPGQDPQFLISFYEKMQSDKGSIPDRFSAQQFSDYHSELNMSSLELGDSALYFCASSLSFSTGVNEKLFFGSGTQLSVL.

The rearrangement joins TRBV20-1 to TRBJ2-5; 8 bases map to TRBD1. The J call may not be correct, given that the DNA end is closer to TRBJ2-7. The CDR3 consists of 14 residues. Per the germline V gene, CDR1 is DFQATT and CDR2 is SNEGSKA (reference sequence). The CDR3 sequence: CSARGDRYSYEQYF. DNA of the CDR3: TGCAGTGCTAGAGGGGACAGGTACTCCTACGAGCAGTACTTC.

V usage is TRBV7-6 and J usage is TRBJ2-5; D remains ambiguous. The closer fit of TRBJ2-7 to the DNA end suggests the J call may be wrong. Germline values: CDR1 SGHVS, CDR2 FNYEAQ. The CDR3 totals 14 residues. The DNA of the CDR3 is TGTGCCAGCAGCTTGGTTACAAATCCCTACGAGCAGTACTTC. As protein: CASSLVTNPYEQYF.

The V and J genes are TRBV5-1 and TRBJ2-1; 9 bases line up with TRBD2. The ends lost 0 bases at V and 11 bases at J; junction bases unmatched: 9. Germline CDR1 reads SGHRS; CDR2 reads YFSETQ. There are 15 residues in the CDR3. CDR3 coding DNA: TGCGCCAGCAGCTTGGATGGCGGGAGGGCTAATCAGCAGTTCTTC. Its protein product is CASSLDGGRANQQFF.